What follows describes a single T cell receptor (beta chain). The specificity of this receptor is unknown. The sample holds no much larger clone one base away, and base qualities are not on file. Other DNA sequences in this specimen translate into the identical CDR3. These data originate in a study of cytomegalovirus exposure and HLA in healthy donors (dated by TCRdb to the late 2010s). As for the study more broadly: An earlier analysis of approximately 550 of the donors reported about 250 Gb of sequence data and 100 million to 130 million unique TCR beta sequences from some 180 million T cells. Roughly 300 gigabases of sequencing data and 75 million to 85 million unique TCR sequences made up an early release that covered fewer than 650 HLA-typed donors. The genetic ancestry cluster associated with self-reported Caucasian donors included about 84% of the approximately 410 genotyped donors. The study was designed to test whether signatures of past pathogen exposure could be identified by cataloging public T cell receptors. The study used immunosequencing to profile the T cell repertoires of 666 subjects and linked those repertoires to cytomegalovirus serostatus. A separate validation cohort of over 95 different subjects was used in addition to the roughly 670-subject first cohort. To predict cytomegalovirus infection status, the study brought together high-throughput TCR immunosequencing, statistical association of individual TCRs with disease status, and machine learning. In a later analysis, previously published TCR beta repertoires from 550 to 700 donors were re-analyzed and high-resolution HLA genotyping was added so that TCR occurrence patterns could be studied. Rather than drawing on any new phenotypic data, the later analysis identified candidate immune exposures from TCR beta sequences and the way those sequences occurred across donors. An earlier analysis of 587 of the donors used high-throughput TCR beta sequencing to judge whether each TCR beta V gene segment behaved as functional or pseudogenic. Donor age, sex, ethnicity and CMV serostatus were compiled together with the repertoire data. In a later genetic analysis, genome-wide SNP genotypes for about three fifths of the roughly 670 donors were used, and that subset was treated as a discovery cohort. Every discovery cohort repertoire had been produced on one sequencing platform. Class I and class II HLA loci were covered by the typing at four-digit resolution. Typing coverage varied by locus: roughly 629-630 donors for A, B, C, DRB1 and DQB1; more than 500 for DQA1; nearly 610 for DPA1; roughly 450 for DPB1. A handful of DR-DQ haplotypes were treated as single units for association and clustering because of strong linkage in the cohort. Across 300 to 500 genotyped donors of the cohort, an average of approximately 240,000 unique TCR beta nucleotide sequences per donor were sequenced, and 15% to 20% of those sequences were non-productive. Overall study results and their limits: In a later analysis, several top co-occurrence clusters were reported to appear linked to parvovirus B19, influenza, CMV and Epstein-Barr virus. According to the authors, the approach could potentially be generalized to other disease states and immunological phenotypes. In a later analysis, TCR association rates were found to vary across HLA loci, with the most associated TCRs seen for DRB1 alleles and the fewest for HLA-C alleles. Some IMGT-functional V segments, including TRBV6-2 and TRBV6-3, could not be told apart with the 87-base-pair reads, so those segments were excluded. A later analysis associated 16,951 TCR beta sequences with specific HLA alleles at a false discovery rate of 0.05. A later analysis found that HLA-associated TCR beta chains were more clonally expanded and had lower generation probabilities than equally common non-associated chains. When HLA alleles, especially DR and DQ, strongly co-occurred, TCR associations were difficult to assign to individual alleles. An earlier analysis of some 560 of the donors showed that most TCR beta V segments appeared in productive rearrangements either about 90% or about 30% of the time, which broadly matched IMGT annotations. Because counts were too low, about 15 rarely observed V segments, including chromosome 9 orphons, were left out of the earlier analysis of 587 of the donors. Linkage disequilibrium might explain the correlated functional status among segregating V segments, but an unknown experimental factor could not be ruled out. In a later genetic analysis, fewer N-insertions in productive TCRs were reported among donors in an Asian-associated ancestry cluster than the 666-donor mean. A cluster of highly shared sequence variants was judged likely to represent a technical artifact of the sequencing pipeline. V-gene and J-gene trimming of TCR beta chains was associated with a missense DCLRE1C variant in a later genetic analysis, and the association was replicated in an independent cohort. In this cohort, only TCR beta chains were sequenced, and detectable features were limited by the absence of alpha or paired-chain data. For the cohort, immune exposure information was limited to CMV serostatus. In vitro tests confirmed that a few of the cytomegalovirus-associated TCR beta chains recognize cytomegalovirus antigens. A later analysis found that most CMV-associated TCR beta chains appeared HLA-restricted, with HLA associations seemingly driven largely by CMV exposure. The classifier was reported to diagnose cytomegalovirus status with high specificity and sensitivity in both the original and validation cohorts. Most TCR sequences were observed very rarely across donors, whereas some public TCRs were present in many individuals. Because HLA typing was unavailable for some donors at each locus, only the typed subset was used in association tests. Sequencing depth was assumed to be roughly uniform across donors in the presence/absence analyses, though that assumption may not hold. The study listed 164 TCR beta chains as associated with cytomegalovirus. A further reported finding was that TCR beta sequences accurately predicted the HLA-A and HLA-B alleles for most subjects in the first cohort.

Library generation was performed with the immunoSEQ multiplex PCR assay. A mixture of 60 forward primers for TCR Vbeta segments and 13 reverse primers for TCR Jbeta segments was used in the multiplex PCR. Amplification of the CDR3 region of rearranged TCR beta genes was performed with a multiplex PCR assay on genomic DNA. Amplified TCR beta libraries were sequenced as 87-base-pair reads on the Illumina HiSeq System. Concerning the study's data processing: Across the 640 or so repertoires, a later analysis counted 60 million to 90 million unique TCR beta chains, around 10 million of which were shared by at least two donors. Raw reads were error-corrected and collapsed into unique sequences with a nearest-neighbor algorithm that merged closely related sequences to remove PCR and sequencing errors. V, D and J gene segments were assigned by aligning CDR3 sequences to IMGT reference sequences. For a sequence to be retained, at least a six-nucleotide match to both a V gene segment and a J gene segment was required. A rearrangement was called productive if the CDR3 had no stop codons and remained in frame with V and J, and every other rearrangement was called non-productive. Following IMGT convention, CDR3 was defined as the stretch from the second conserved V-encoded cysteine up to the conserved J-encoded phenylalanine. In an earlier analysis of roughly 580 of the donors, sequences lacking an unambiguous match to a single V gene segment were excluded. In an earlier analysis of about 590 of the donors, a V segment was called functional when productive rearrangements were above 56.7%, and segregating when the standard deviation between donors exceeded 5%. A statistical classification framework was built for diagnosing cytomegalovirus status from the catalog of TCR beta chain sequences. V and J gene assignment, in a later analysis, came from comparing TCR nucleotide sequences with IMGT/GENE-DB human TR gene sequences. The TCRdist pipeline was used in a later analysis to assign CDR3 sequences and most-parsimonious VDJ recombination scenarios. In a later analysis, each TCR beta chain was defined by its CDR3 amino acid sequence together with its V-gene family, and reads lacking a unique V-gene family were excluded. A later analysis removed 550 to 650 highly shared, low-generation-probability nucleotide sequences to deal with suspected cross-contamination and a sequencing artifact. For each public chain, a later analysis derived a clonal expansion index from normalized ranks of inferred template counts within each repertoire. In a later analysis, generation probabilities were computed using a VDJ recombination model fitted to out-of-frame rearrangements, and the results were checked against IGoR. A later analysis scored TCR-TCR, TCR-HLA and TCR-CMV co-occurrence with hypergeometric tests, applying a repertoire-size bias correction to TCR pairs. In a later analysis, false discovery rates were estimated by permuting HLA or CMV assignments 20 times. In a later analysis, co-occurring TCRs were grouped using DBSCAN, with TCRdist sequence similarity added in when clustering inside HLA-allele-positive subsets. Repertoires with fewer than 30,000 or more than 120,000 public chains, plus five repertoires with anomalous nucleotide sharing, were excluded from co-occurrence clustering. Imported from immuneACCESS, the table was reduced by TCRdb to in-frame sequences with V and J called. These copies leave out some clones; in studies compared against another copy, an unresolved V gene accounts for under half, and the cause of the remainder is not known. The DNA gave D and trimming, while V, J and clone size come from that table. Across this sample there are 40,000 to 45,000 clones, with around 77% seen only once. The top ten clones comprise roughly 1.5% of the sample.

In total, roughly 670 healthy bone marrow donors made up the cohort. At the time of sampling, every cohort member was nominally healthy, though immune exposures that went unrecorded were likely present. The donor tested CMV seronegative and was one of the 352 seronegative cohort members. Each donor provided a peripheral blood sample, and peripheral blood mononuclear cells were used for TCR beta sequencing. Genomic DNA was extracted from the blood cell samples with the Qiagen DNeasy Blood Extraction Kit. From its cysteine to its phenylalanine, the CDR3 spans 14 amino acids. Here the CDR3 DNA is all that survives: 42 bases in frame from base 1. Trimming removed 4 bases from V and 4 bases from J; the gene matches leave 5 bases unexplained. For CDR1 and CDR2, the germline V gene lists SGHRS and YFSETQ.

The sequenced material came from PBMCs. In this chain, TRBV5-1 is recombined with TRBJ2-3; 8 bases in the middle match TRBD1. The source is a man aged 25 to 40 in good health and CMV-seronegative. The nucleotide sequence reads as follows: TGCGCCAGCAGCCTCGGACAGGGTGCAGATACGCAGTATTTT. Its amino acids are CASSLGQGADTQYF.